A selection of T cell receptor beta chains follows, all from one sample in a study of blood T cell repertoires in COVID-19. This table comes from immunoSEQ multiplex PCR, and its TCRdb copy is limited to in-frame clones, with some not included. The sample holds 170,000 or so clones; about 80% are singletons and the top ten take over 1.5%. The sequenced sample consisted of peripheral blood. These receptors were obtained from a human donor in a cohort sampled during active COVID-19. CDR3s include the opening cysteine and the closing phenylalanine or tryptophan. Fields, in order: J gene, D gene, V gene, clone size, CDR3 DNA, CDR3 protein. A D gene is named only where the DNA matches it firmly. Not all rows give a size; the values are once, few, many and, for expanded clones, a class.

j_call: TRBJ2-5
d_call: TRBD1
v_call: TRBV7-9
clone_size: once
cdr3_nt: TGTGCCAGCAGCTTGGGGGACAGAAACCAAGAGACCCAGTACTTC
cdr3_aa: CASSLGDRNQETQYF

j_call: TRBJ1-5
d_call: TRBD1
v_call: TRBV6-1
clone_size: .
cdr3_nt: TGTGCCAGCAGTGAGACAGGGTTCAATCAGCCCCAGCATTTT
cdr3_aa: CASSETGFNQPQHF

j_call: TRBJ2-1
d_call: TRBD2
v_call: TRBV9
clone_size: .
cdr3_nt: TGTGCCAGCCAGAGGGCTAGCGGGAGAGATGAGCAGTTCTTC
cdr3_aa: CASQRASGRDEQFF

j_call: TRBJ1-1
d_call: TRBD1
v_call: TRBV14
clone_size: .
cdr3_nt: TGTGCCAGCAGCCCATCGGACAGGAAAATGAACACTGAAGCTTTCTTT
cdr3_aa: CASSPSDRKMNTEAFF

j_call: TRBJ2-7
d_call: .
v_call: TRBV15
clone_size: .
cdr3_nt: TGTGCCACCAGCAGTCCCAGGGCGTCTGGAGAGCAGTACTTC
cdr3_aa: CATSSPRASGEQYF

j_call: TRBJ2-5
d_call: .
v_call: TRBV6-2/TRBV6-3
clone_size: .
cdr3_nt: TGTGCCAGCAGTTACTCGGCGGGGAGCGGGGAGACCCAGTACTTC
cdr3_aa: CASSYSAGSGETQYF

j_call: TRBJ1-1
d_call: TRBD1
v_call: TRBV6-6
clone_size: .
cdr3_nt: TGTGCCAGCAGCCTGACAGGGTCGAACACTGAAGCTTTCTTT
cdr3_aa: CASSLTGSNTEAFF

j_call: TRBJ1-4
d_call: .
v_call: TRBV7-7
clone_size: .
cdr3_nt: TGTGCTAGCAGCTATACAGCGGGCACTAATGAAAAACTGTTTTTT
cdr3_aa: CASSYTAGTNEKLFF

j_call: TRBJ2-7
d_call: TRBD2
v_call: TRBV9
clone_size: .
cdr3_nt: TGTGCCAGCGGGGATTCGACTAGCCCTTTTGAGCAGTACTTC
cdr3_aa: CASGDSTSPFEQYF

j_call: TRBJ2-2
d_call: .
v_call: TRBV4-2
clone_size: .
cdr3_nt: TGTGCCAGCAGCCAAGGTTATCCGAACACCGGGGAGCTGTTTTTT
cdr3_aa: CASSQGYPNTGELFF

j_call: TRBJ1-1
d_call: TRBD1
v_call: TRBV10-3
clone_size: .
cdr3_nt: TGTGCCACCCTGACAGGGGGTAACACTGAAGCTTTCTTT
cdr3_aa: CATLTGGNTEAFF

j_call: TRBJ2-5
d_call: TRBD1
v_call: TRBV5-6
clone_size: .
cdr3_nt: TGTGCCAGCAGACGGGCAGGGGGCCAAGAGACCCAGTACTTC
cdr3_aa: CASRRAGGQETQYF

j_call: TRBJ2-3
d_call: .
v_call: TRBV2
clone_size: .
cdr3_nt: TGTGCCAGCAGTGAAGGCGGATCCCCGAGCACAGATACGCAGTATTTT
cdr3_aa: CASSEGGSPSTDTQYF

j_call: TRBJ1-1
d_call: .
v_call: TRBV7-2
clone_size: .
cdr3_nt: TGTGCCAGCAGCGTTAACTATATGAACACTGAAGCTTTCTTT
cdr3_aa: CASSVNYMNTEAFF